These 11 T cell receptor beta chains were all obtained from the same sample, sequenced in a study of blood T cell repertoires in COVID-19. Data came from immunoSEQ multiplex PCR; TCRdb stores just in-frame clones and leaves some out. The sample has approximately 200,000 clones; around 87% are singletons. Source material: peripheral blood. The source is a man aged 60 to 69 who had recovered from COVID-19.

The V and J genes are TRBV19 and TRBJ2-7; TRBD1 aligns across 11 bases. The germline V gene has CDR1 LNHDA and CDR2 SQIVND (reference sequence). The CDR3 is made up of 14 amino acids. The junction had 2 bases not matched to a gene; V was cut back by 5 bases and J by 2 bases. Here the CDR3 reads CASSPGQGAYEQYF. The CDR3, as DNA: TGTGCCAGTAGTCCGGGACAGGGGGCCTACGAGCAGTACTTC.

V and J are TRBV19 and TRBJ1-1; a weak D match, TRBD1 (5 bases). The CDR3 extends over 13 amino acids. The germline V gene encodes CDR1 LNHDA and CDR2 SQIVND (reference sequence). Trimming removed 9 bases from V and 5 bases from J, with 16 bases in between. CDR3 region: CARTREGRTEAFF. The DNA for the CDR3 is TGTGCCAGGACTAGAGAGGGGCGGACTGAAGCTTTCTTT. Complete variable domain (other parts from reference TRBV19 and TRBJ1-1): DGGITQSPKYLFRKEGQNVTLSCEQNLNHDAMYWYRQDPGQGLRLIYYSQIVNDFQKGDIAEGYSVSREKKESFPLTVTSAQKNPTAFYLCARTREGRTEAFFGQGTRLTVV.

V and J are TRBV5-1 and TRBJ1-2; 12 nucleotides match TRBD1. In germline, CDR1 is SGHRS, CDR2 YFSETQ. The CDR3 is 14 residues long. Germline trimming cut 4 bases from V and 8 bases from J; bases unmatched to any gene: 6. CDR3 loop: CASSQGQGAGGYTF. In nucleotides, the CDR3 is TGCGCCAGCAGCCAGGGACAGGGGGCTGGAGGCTACACCTTC.

The genes are TRBV7-2 and TRBJ1-5; D ambiguous. The CDR3 extends over 16 amino acids. Germline V gene lookup returns CDR1 SGHTA and CDR2 FQGNSA. The V end lost 4 bases, the J end lost 6 bases, and 19 bases lay between the germline ends. CDR3 sequence: CASSYQHGIWTQPQHF. The CDR3 DNA follows: TGTGCCAGCAGCTACCAACACGGGATATGGACTCAGCCCCAGCATTTT.

The rearrangement uses TRBV5-1 and TRBJ2-2; the match to TRBD1 covers 9 bases. CDR1 and CDR2 (germline): SGHRS, YFSETQ. The junction had 1 base not matched to a gene; V was cut back by 3 bases and J by 1 base. CDR3 length: 15 residues. The CDR3 loop is CASSSGQGNTGELFF. As DNA, the CDR3 is TGCGCCAGCAGCTCGGGACAGGGGAACACCGGGGAGCTGTTTTTT.

This chain uses TRBV7-3 with TRBJ1-2; the D is unclear. V lost 5 bases and J lost 4, with 20 bases in between. Germline V gene sequence: CDR1 SGHTA, CDR2 FQGTGA. This CDR3 is 16 amino acids long. The CDR3 sequence is CASSPAPGTLIYGYTF. The CDR3 nucleotides read TGTGCCAGCAGCCCCGCCCCGGGTACCCTGATCTATGGCTACACCTTC. Full variable domain (remainder filled in from reference TRBV7-3 and TRBJ1-2): GAGVSQTPSNKVTEKGKYVELRCDPISGHTALYWYRQSLGQGPEFLIYFQGTGAADDSGLPNDRFFAVRPEGSVSTLKIQRTERGDSAVYLCASSPAPGTLIYGYTFGSGTRLTVV.

CDR3 DNA sequence: TGCGCCAGCAGCTTGGGTGCGACTAGCGGGCCAGATACGCAGTATTTT. Translating gives CASSLGATSGPDTQYF. This chain uses TRBV5-1 with TRBJ2-3, with 10 nucleotides matching TRBD2. The J segment lost 4 bases and the V segment lost 0 bases, leaving 5 bases of the junction unmatched. Germline V CDR1 and CDR2: SGHRS, YFSETQ. The CDR3 totals 16 residues.

The V gene is TRBV6-5, the J gene TRBJ1-5; D is unresolved. The V gene's germline CDR1 is MNHEY and CDR2 SVGAGI. CDR3 size: 15 residues. Trimming shortened V by 6 bases and J by 1 base, and 13 bases separated the two germline ends. CDR3 in DNA: TGTGCCAGCAGCCGCTCCCGGTCGAGCAATCAGCCCCAGCATTTT. Its translation: CASSRSRSSNQPQHF.

CDR3 loop: CAVHRAPGLAVSSSYNEQFF. CDR3 coding DNA: TGCGCCGTACACAGGGCCCCGGGACTAGCGGTTTCTTCTTCCTACAATGAGCAGTTCTTC. The chain links TRBV5-1 to TRBJ2-1; 11 nucleotides match TRBD2. V was pared by 10 bases and J by 1 base, with 22 bases of the junction left unmatched. The CDR3 totals 20 residues. The V gene's germline CDR1 is SGHRS and CDR2 YFSETQ.

The chain is built from TRBV24-1 and TRBJ2-3, with a tentative D call TRBD2 (6 bases). The CDR3 is 15 amino acids. Germline-derived CDR1 and CDR2 are KGHDR and SFDVKD. Trimming removed 4 bases at V and 3 bases at J, with 13 bases between. The CDR3 loop reads CATSDRAAGTDTQYF. The CDR3 DNA reads TGTGCCACCAGTGACCGCGCAGCGGGTACAGATACGCAGTATTTT.

The chain carries TRBV7-2 and TRBJ1-5; weak D call: TRBD1 (5 bases). Looked up from germline, CDR1 is SGHTA and CDR2 is FQGNSA. CDR3 size: 16 residues. Trimming stripped 3 bases from V and 4 bases from J, with 16 bases between. This CDR3 is CASSFGGVGINQPQHF. In DNA, the CDR3 is TGTGCCAGCAGCTTTGGAGGGGTGGGGATTAATCAGCCCCAGCATTTT.